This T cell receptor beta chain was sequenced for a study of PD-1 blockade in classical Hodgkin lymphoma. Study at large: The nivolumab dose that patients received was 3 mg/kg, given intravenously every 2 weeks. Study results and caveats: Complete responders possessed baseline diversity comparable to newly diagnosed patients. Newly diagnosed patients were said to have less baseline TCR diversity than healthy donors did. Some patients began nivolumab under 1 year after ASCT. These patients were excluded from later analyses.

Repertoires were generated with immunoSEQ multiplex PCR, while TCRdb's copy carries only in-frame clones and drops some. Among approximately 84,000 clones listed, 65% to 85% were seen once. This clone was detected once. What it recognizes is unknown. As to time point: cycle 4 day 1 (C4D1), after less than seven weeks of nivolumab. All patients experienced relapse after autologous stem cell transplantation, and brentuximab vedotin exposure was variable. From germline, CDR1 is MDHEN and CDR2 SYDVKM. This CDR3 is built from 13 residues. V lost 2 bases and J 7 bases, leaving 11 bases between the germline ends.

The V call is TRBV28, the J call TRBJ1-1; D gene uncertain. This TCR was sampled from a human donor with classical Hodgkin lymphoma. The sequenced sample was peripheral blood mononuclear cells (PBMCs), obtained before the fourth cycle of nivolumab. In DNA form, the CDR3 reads TGTGCCAGCAGTTTACGGGCGCAGCGTGAAGCTTTCTTT. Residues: CASSLRAQREAFF.